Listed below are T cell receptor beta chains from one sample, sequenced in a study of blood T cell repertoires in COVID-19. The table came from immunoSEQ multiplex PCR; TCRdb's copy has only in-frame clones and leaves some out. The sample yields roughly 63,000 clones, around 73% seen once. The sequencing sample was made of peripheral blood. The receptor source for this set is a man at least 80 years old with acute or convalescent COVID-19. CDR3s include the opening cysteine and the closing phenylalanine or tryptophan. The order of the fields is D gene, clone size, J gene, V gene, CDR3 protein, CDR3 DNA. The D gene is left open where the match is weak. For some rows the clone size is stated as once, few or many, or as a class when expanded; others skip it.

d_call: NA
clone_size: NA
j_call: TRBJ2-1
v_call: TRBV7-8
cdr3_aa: CASSIQSGLNEQFF
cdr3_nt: TGTGCCAGCAGCATCCAAAGCGGATTAAATGAGCAGTTCTTC

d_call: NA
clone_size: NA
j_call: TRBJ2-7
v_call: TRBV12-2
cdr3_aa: CASRSNSGAGGCNECYEQYF
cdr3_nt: TGTGCAAGTCGCTCTAACTCCGGGGCAGGGGGCTGTAACGAGTGCTACGAGCAGTACTTC

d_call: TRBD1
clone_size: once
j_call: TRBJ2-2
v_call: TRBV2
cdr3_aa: CASRGQVRDTGELFF
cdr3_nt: TGTGCCAGCAGAGGACAGGTTAGGGACACCGGGGAGCTGTTTTTT

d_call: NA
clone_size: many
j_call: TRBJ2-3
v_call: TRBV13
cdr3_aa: CASSLGLSGGSTDTQYF
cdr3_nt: TGTGCCAGCAGCTTAGGCCTGTCAGGCGGGTCCACAGATACGCAGTATTTT

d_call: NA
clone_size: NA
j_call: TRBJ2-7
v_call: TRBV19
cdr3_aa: CASSSGSSYEQYF
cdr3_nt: TGTGCCAGTAGTTCCGGGTCTTCCTACGAGCAGTACTTC

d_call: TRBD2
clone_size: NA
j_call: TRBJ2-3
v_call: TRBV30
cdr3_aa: CAGTSGTNTDTQYF
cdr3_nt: TGTGCCGGAACTAGCGGGACAAACACAGATACGCAGTATTTT

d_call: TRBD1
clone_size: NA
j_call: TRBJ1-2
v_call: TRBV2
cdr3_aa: CASSTGTGGPYGYTF
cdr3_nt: TGTGCCAGCAGTACCGGGACAGGGGGTCCCTATGGCTACACCTTC

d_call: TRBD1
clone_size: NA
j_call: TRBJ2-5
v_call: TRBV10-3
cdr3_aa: CAISDRQGADQETQYF
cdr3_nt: TGTGCCATCAGTGATCGACAGGGGGCGGATCAAGAGACCCAGTACTTC

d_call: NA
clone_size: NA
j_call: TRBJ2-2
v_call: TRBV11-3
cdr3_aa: CASSLVLTGELFF
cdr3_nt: TGTGCCAGCAGCTTAGTCCTCACCGGGGAGCTGTTTTTT

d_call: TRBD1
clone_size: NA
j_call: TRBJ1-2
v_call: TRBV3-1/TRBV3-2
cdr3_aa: CASSQSPDRAGGYTF
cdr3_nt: TGTGCCAGCAGCCAATCCCCGGACAGGGCCGGCGGCTACACCTTC

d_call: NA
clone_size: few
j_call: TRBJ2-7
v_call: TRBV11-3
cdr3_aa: CASSLESGQGYEQYF
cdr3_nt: TGTGCCAGCAGCTTAGAGAGCGGGCAGGGCTACGAGCAGTACTTC

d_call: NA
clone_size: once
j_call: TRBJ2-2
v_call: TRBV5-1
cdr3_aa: CASSKDGLNTGELFF
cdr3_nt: TGCGCCAGCAGCAAAGACGGACTGAACACCGGGGAGCTGTTTTTT

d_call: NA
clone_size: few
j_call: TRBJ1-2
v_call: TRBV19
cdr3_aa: CASSGRGIENNYGYTF
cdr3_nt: TGTGCCAGTAGCGGCAGGGGAATTGAAAATAACTATGGCTACACCTTC

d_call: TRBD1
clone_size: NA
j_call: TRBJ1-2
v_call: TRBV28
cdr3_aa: CASSRDRGYGYTF
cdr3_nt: TGTGCCAGCAGCCGCGACAGGGGCTATGGCTACACCTTC

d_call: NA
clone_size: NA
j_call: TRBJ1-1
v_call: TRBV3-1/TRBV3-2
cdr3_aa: CASSQSNRVGTEAFF
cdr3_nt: TGTGCCAGCAGCCAGAGTAACAGGGTTGGCACTGAAGCTTTCTTT

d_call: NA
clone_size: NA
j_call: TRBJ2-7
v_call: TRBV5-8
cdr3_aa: CGGGRNPYYEQYF
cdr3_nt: TGTGGGGGGGGGCGAAACCCATACTACGAGCAGTACTTC

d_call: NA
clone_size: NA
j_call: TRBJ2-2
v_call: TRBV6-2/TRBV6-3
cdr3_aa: CASSYRAGNANTGELFF
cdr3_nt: TGTGCCAGCAGTTATAGGGCGGGGAACGCGAACACCGGGGAGCTGTTTTTT

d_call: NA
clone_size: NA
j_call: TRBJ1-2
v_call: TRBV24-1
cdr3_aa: CATSEPGQQYGYTF
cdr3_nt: TGTGCCACCAGTGAACCCGGACAGCAGTATGGCTACACCTTC

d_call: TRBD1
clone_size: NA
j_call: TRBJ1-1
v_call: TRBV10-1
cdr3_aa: CASTEEKGASAFF
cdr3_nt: TGCGCCAGCACCGAGGAAAAGGGGGCCTCAGCTTTCTTT

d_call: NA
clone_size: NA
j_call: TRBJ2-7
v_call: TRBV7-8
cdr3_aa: CASSYLQGSSYEQYF
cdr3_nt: TGTGCCAGCAGCTACCTTCAGGGGAGCTCCTACGAGCAGTACTTC

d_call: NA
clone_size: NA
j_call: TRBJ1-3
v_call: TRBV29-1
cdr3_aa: CSVDSQGNTIYF
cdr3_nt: TGCAGCGTTGACTCTCAGGGAAACACCATATATTTT

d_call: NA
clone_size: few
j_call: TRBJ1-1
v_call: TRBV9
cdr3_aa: CASSVTGRDTEAFF
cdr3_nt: TGTGCCAGCAGCGTTACTGGTCGAGACACTGAAGCTTTCTTT

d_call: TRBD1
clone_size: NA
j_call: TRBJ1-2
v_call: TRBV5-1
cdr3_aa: CASSSMAQGHGYTF
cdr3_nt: TGCGCCAGCAGCTCGATGGCACAGGGGCATGGCTACACCTTC

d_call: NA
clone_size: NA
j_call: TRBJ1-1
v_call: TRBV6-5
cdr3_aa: CASSYSRKSEAFF
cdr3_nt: TGTGCCAGCAGTTACTCGAGAAAATCTGAAGCTTTCTTT

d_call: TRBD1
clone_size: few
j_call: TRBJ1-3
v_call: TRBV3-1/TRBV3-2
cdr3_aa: CASSVKRTGSGNTIYF
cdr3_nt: TGTGCCAGCAGCGTCAAGAGGACAGGGTCTGGAAACACCATATATTTT

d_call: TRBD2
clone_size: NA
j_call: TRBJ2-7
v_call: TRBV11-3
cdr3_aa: CASSSPGGFSGPSYEQYF
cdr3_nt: TGTGCCAGCAGCTCCCCCGGGGGGTTCAGCGGGCCATCCTACGAGCAGTACTTC

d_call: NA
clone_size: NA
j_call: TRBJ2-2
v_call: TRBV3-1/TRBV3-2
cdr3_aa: CASSRGSSKNTGELFF
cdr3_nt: TGTGCCAGCAGCCGAGGATCGAGTAAGAACACCGGGGAGCTGTTTTTT

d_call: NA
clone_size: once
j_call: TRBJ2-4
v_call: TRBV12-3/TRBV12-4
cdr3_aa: CASSLDGGNIQYF
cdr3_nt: TGTGCCAGCAGTTTGGATGGGGGGAACATTCAGTACTTC

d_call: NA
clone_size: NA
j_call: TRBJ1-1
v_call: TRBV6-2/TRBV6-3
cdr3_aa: CASSLSSLNTEAFF
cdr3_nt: TGTGCCAGCAGTCTTAGTTCTCTGAACACTGAAGCTTTCTTT

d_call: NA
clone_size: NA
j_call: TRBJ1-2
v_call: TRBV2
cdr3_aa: CATMKGLRYGYTF
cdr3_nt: TGTGCCACCATGAAGGGGCTCCGCTATGGCTACACCTTC

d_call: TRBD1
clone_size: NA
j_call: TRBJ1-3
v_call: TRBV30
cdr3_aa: CAFTPRDRPSGNTIYF
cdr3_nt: TGTGCCTTTACGCCCCGGGACAGGCCCTCTGGAAACACCATATATTTT

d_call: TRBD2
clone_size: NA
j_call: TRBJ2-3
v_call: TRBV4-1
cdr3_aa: CASSPLERAGGSTDTQYF
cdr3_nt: TGCGCCAGCAGCCCACTCGAGCGAGCGGGGGGTAGCACAGATACGCAGTATTTT

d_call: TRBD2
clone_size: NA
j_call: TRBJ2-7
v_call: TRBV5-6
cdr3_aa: CASSLYTSGRSYEQYF
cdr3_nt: TGTGCCAGCAGCTTGTATACTAGCGGGCGCTCCTACGAGCAGTACTTC

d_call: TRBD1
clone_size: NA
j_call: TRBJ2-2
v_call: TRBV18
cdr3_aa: CASSLGTGNTGELFF
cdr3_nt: TGTGCCAGCTCACTCGGGACAGGTAACACCGGGGAGCTGTTTTTT

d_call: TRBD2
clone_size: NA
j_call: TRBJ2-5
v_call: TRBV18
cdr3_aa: CASSPGLAGGPLQETQYF
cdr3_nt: TGTGCCAGCTCACCAGGGCTAGCGGGGGGCCCTCTCCAAGAGACCCAGTACTTC

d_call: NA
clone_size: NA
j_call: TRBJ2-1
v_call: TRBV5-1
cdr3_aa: CASSFQRESDQFF
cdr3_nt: TGCGCCAGCAGCTTCCAACGGGAATCAGACCAGTTCTTC

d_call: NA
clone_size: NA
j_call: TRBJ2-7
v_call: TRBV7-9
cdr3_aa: CASSTVVQSYEQYF
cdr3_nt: TGTGCCAGCAGCACCGTGGTGCAGTCCTACGAGCAGTACTTC

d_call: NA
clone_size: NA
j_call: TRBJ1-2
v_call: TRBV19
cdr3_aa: CASSIRQTSRNYGYTF
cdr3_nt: TGTGCCAGTAGTATTCGGCAGACTTCCCGGAACTATGGCTACACCTTC

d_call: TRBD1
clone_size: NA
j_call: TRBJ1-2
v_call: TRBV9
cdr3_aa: CASRGGRLDRAGYGYTF
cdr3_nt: TGTGCCAGCAGGGGAGGGAGACTGGACAGGGCGGGCTATGGCTACACCTTC

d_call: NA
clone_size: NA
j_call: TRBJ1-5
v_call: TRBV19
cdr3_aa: CASLHRDLGNQPQHF
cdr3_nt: TGTGCCAGTCTCCACAGGGATTTGGGCAATCAGCCCCAGCATTTT

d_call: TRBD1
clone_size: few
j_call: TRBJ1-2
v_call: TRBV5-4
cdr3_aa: CASSRDRVGGYTF
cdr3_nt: TGTGCCAGCAGCCGGGACAGGGTAGGAGGCTACACCTTC

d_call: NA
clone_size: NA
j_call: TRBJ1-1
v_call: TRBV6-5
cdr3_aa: CASGGTPGGAFF
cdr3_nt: TGTGCCAGCGGGGGGACGCCGGGGGGAGCTTTCTTT